Detailed here is one TCR beta chain. The specificity of this receptor is unknown. The record has no base qualities; no much larger clone is one base away. This specimen comes from a study of Ad26.COV2.S vaccination and SARS-CoV-2 variants (dated by TCRdb to about 2021). For the wider study: Donors in the vaccine arm were drawn from COV1001, a phase I-IIa trial of Ad26.COV2.S in healthy adults that was multicentre, randomized, double-blind and placebo-controlled. Dosing of Ad26.COV2.S was intramuscular, at either 5x10^10 or 1x10^11 viral particles, delivered as one shot or as two shots spaced 56 days apart. TCRbeta repertoire sequencing was used to assess the specificity and breadth of SARS-CoV-2-reactive T cell receptors after Ad26.COV2.S vaccination. The TCR-sequenced set comprised around 30 samples: approximately 19 Ad26.COV2.S vaccine recipients, 5 placebo recipients and 8 SARS-CoV-2 convalescent individuals. Trial participants were randomized into five groups of five, in which low-dose or high-dose Ad26.COV2.S was given once or twice, or placebo was given on both occasions. Throughout the experiments and outcome assessment, investigators stayed blinded to trial group allocation. Paper-wide results and their limitations: The authors noted that the TCR breadth and depth analyses may have underestimated total T cell responses. Higher spike-specific TCR breadth was observed in Ad26.COV2.S recipients than in placebo recipients (P = 0.0014). Comparing responses between vaccine doses or regimens was not something the study was powered to do. Comparable non-spike TCR breadth was observed between vaccine and placebo recipients, consistent with only spike being contained in the vaccine. After vaccination, spike-specific CD8+ and CD4+ T cell responses were reported to show substantial breadth.

The immunoSEQ Assay was the method used to sequence TCRbeta CDR3 regions. After extraction, genomic DNA underwent amplification by bias-controlled multiplex PCR, followed by high-throughput sequencing. For the original study's pipeline: To quantify the absolute abundance of every unique TCRbeta CDR3 region, sequences were collapsed and filtered. T cell fraction was estimated by normalization of TCRbeta template counts to usable DNA, with usable DNA being measured through amplification of reference genes present in all nucleated cells. Repertoire TCRs were annotated as SARS-CoV-2-specific when V gene, CDR3 amino acid sequence and J gene were exactly matched to a known reactive TCR set. The reference SARS-CoV-2 TCR set was obtained from MIRA and was filtered for enrichment in COVID-19-positive ImmuneCODE repertoires, whereby public or cross-reactive TCRs were removed. Using the MIRA antigens, annotated TCRs were further analysed by specific ORF or by position within an ORF. Depth was the summed frequency of annotated unique rearrangements, while breadth was defined as annotated unique rearrangements over total unique productive rearrangements. TCR breadth was compared between groups using two-sided Wilcoxon rank-sum tests. TCRdb limited this immuneACCESS table to in-frame rearrangements with V and J called. A share of clones is missing; checked studies link under half to unresolved V genes, and the rest is unexplained. V and J calls plus clone size are reproduced from that table; the DNA served to infer D and trimming. The sample table contains fewer than 400,000 clones; only one count was recorded for over 80% of them. About 2.1% of the sample belongs to the ten largest clones.

Per the publication, the treatment or condition label means: over 15 received Ad26.COV2.S at low or high dose, single or two shots; 5 received placebo; per-sample allocation not given. For vaccine and placebo recipients, repertoires were sequenced using samples collected on day 63 after the first injection. Between 29 July and 7 August 2020, Cohort 1b enrolled 20 to 30 adults aged 18-55 years at one site in Boston, USA. Ad26.COV2.S consisted of a replication-incompetent adenovirus type 26 vector by which a prefusion-stabilized SARS-CoV-2 spike protein from the original Wuhan strain was expressed. Trimming takes 1 base from V and 1 base from J, and the germline ends sit 4 bases apart. The germline V gene (reference sequence) specifies SEHNR as CDR1 and FQNEAQ as CDR2. The CDR3 measures 13 amino acids from cysteine to phenylalanine. Only CDR3 DNA is held: 39 bases, read in frame from base 1.

The source material was peripheral blood, sampled in a trial of Ad26.COV2.S vaccine versus placebo. The V and J genes are TRBV7-9 and TRBJ1-1; too little of a D gene remains to name it. The sequence was obtained from a person aged 18-60 years who received the Ad26.COV2.S COVID-19 vaccine or a placebo. The CDR3 region reads CASSLGRNTEAFF. The nucleotide sequence is TGTGCCAGCAGCTTAGGGAGGAACACTGAAGCTTTCTTT. The full variable domain, with segments outside the CDR3 supplied by the reference TRBV7-9 and TRBJ1-1 proteins, appears as DTGVSQNPRHKITKRGQNVTFRCDPISEHNRLYWYRQTLGQGPEFLTYFQNEAQLEKSRLLSDRFSAERPKGSFSTLEIQRTEQGDSAMYLCASSLGRNTEAFFGQGTRLTVV.